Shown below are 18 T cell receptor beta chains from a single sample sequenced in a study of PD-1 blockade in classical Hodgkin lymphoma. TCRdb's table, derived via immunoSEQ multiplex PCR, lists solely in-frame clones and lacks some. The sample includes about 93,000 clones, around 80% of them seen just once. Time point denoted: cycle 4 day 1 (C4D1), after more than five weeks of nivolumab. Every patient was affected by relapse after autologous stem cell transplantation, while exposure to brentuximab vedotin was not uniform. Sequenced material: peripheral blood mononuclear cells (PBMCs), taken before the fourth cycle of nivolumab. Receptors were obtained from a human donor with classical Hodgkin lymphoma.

DNA for the CDR3: TGCGCCAGCAGCTTCAGAGGGACAGACACAGGGGAAGCTTTCTTT. Translating it yields CASSFRGTDTGEAFF. The chain has TRBV5-1 and TRBJ1-1; 7 nucleotides agree with TRBD1. The germline V gene has CDR1 SGHRS and CDR2 YFSETQ. This CDR3 is 15 amino acids long. Trimming removed 2 bases from V and 8 bases from J; junction bases left unmatched: 12.

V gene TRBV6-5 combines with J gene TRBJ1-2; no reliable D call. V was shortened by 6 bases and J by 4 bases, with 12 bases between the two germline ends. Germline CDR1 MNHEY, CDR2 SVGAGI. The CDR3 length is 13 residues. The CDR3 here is CASSRTVGYGYTF. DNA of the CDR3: TGTGCCAGCAGCCGTACGGTGGGCTATGGCTACACCTTC.

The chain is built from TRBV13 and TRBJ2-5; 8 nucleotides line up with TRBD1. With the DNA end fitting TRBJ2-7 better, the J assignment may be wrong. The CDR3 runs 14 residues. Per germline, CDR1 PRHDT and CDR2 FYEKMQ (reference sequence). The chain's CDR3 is CASSFNRGYYEQYF. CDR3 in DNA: TGTGCCAGCAGCTTTAACAGGGGGTACTACGAGCAGTACTTC.

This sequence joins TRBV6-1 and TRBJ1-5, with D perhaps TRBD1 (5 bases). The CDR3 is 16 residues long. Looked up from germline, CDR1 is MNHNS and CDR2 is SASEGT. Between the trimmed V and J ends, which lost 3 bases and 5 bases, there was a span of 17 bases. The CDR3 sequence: CASSDPSREGHQPQHF. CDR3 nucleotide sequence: TGTGCCAGCAGTGACCCCTCCAGGGAAGGACATCAGCCCCAGCATTTT.

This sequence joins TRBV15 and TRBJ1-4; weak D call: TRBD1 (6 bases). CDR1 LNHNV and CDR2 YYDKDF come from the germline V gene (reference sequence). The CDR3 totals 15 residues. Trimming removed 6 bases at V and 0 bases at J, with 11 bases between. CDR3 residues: CATSNGQSTNEKLFF. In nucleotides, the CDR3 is TGTGCCACCAGTAACGGACAGTCAACTAATGAAAAACTGTTTTTT. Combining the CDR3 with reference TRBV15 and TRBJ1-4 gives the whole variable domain DAMVIQNPRYQVTQFGKPVTLSCSQTLNHNVMYWYQQKSSQAPKLLFHYYDKDFNNEADTPDNFQSRRPNTSFCFLDIRSPGLGDTAMYLCATSNGQSTNEKLFFGSGTQLSVL.

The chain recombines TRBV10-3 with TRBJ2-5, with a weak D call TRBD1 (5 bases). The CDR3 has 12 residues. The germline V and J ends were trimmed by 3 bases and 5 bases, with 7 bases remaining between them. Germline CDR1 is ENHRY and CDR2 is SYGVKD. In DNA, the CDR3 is TGTGCCATCAGTGACTCAGGGGAGACCCAGTACTTC. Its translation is CAISDSGETQYF.

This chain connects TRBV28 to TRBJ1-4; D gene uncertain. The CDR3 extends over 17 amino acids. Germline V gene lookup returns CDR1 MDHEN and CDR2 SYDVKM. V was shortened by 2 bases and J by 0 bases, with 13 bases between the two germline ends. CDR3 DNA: TGTGCCAGCAGTTTAAAGGGAGAGGGCCCAACTAATGAAAAACTGTTTTTT. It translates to CASSLKGEGPTNEKLFF.

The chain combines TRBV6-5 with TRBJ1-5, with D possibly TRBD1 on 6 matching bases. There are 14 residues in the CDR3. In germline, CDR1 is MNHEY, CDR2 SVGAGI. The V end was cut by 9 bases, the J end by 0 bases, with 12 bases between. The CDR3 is CASGDNYSNQPQHF. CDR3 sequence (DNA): TGTGCCAGTGGGGACAACTATAGCAATCAGCCCCAGCATTTT.

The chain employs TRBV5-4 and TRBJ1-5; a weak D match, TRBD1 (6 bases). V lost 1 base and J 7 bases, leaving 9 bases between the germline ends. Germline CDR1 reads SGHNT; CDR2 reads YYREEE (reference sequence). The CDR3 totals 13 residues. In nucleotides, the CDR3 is TGTGCCAGCAGCTTGCAGGGGCGACAGCCCCAGCATTTT. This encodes CASSLQGRQPQHF.

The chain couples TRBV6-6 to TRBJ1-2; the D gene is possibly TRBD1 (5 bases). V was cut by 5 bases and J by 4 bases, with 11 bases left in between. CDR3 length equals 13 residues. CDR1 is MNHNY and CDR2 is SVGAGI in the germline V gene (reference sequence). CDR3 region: CASSPGIAYGYTF. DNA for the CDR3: TGTGCCAGCAGTCCAGGGATCGCCTATGGCTACACCTTC.

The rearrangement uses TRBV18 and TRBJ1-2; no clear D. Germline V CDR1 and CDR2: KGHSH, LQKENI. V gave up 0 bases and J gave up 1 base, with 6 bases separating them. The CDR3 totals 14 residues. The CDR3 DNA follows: TGTGCCAGCTCACCACCGTCCCTTAACTATGGCTACACCTTC. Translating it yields CASSPPSLNYGYTF.

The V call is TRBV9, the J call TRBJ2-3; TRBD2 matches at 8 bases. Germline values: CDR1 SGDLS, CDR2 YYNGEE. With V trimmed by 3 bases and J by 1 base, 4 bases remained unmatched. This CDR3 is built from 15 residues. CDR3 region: CASSAPGLGTDTQYF. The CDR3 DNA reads TGTGCCAGCAGCGCGCCGGGACTAGGCACAGATACGCAGTATTTT.

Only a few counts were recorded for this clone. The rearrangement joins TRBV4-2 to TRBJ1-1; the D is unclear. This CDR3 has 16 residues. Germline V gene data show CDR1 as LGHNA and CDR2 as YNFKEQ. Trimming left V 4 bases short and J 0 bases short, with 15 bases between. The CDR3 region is CASSPSGRAVNTEAFF. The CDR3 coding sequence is TGTGCCAGCAGCCCATCAGGTCGGGCAGTGAACACTGAAGCTTTCTTT.

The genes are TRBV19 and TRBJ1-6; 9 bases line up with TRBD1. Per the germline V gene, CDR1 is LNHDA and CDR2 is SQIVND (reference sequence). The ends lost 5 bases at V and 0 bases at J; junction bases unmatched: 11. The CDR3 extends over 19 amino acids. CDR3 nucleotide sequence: TGTGCCAGTAGTCGCCGAAGGGACAGGGCCAGCTCCTATAATTCACCCCTCCACTTT. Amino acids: CASSRRRDRASSYNSPLHF. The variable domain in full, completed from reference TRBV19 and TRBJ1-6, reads DGGITQSPKYLFRKEGQNVTLSCEQNLNHDAMYWYRQDPGQGLRLIYYSQIVNDFQKGDIAEGYSVSREKKESFPLTVTSAQKNPTAFYLCASSRRRDRASSYNSPLHFGNGTRLTVT.

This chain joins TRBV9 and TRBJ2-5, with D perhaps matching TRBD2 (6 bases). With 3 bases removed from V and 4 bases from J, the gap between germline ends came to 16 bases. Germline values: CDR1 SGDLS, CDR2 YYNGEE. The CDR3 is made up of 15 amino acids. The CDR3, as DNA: TGTGCCAGCAGCGCGAGGGACTCTGGGGGAGAGACCCAGTACTTC. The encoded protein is CASSARDSGGETQYF.

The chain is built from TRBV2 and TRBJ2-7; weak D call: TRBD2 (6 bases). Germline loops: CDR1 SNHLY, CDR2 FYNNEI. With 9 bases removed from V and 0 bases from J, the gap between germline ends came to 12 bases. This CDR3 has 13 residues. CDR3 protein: CASGGVFSYEQYF. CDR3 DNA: TGTGCCAGTGGCGGGGTTTTCTCCTACGAGCAGTACTTC.

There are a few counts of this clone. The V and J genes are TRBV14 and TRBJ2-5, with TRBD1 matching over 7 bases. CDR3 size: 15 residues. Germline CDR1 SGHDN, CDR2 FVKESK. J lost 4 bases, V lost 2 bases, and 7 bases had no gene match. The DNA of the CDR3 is TGTGCCAGCAGCCAACCCGACAGGGAAAGAGAGACCCAGTACTTC. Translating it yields CASSQPDRERETQYF.

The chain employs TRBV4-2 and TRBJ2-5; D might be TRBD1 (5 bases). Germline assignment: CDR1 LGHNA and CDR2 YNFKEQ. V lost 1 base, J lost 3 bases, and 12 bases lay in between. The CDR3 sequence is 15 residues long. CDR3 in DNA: TGTGCCAGCAGCCAAGTCGCGACAGTGGAAGAGACCCAGTACTTC. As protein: CASSQVATVEETQYF.